The clone carrying this TCR beta chain was picked up many times. Its antigen remains unknown. The CDR3 is 14 residues long. Germline V gives CDR1 MNHEY, CDR2 SVGAGI. V lost 2 bases and J lost 5, with 13 bases in between. This record belongs to a study of T cells in Graves' hyperthyroidism and ophthalmopathy. At the level of the study: Peripheral blood was obtained at initial diagnosis, preceding any treatment. Study-wide points: A 13 V-J signature model discriminated ophthalmopathy versus stable hyperthyroidism. Most clonotypes expanded in thyroid above 0.001 were likewise present in blood.

The CDR3 regions of TCR beta were amplified from RNA transcripts. The primer set for the first-round RT-PCR of the TCR CDR3 was HTBI. TCRdb reanalysed the multiplex PCR reads using MiXCR and keeps one entry per CDR3 protein. The sample shows 600,000 or so distinct CDR3 sequences, 14% of them seen only once. The clonotype originates from a woman between 18 and 30 years old with Graves' ophthalmopathy. Sequencing was done on a sample of blood. The J gene is TRBJ2-7, the V gene TRBV6-5; D is perhaps TRBD1 or TRBD2 (5 bases each). CDR3 coding DNA: TGTGCCAGCAGTTACGAGGCAGGGAGTGACGAGCAGTACTTC. Protein: CASSYEAGSDEQYF.